This TCR beta chain is drawn from a study of blood T cell repertoires in COVID-19. Assay: immunoSEQ multiplex PCR; the TCRdb copy retains only in-frame clones and omits some. In the table there are some 250,000 clones, around 90% of which are singletons. Germline trimming cut 4 bases from V and 2 bases from J; bases unmatched to any gene: 12. Germline V gives CDR1 SGHRS, CDR2 YFSETQ. CDR3 length equals 16 residues. The sequence came from a woman in her thirties with acute or convalescent COVID-19. The sequenced sample was peripheral blood. The rearrangement joins TRBV5-1 to TRBJ2-7, with 7 nucleotides matching TRBD1. The CDR3 nucleotides read TGCGCCAGCAGCCCTGGTTTGACAGGGAGTACCTACGAGCAGTACTTC. This codes for CASSPGLTGSTYEQYF.